These 15 T cell receptor beta chains were all obtained from the same sample, sequenced in a study of blood T cell repertoires in COVID-19. Data came from immunoSEQ multiplex PCR; TCRdb stores just in-frame clones and leaves some out. The table includes approximately 75,000 clones, around 74% detected once. The sequenced material came from peripheral blood. The receptors stem from a human donor with acute or convalescent COVID-19. The donor label of this sample is uncertain.

The chain combines TRBV28 with TRBJ2-3, with D maybe TRBD1 (5 bases). Trimming left V 5 bases short and J 1 base short, with 13 bases between. CDR3 size: 15 residues. Germline CDR1 and CDR2: MDHEN and SYDVKM. The CDR3 region has the DNA TGTGCCAGCAGTGATCTGCTGGGGCGCACAGATACGCAGTATTTT. The encoded protein is CASSDLLGRTDTQYF.

The CDR3 sequence: CASSPTLGETQYF. The CDR3 DNA is TGTGCCAGCTCACCAACCCTCGGGGAGACCCAGTACTTC. This chain links TRBV18 with TRBJ2-5; D is unclear. V lost 2 bases to trimming and J lost 5 bases, with 9 bases between them. This CDR3 region has 13 residues. From germline, CDR1 is KGHSH and CDR2 LQKENI.

The rearrangement joins TRBV28 to TRBJ2-1, with TRBD1 as a possible D gene (6 bases). Germline V gene sequence: CDR1 MDHEN, CDR2 SYDVKM. The germline V and J ends were trimmed by 1 base and 8 bases, with 15 bases remaining between them. This CDR3 contains 15 residues. The CDR3 spells CASSLSAPRGDEQFF. DNA for the CDR3: TGTGCCAGCAGTTTATCCGCTCCCAGGGGAGATGAGCAGTTCTTC.

This clone came up once. The genes are TRBV3-1 (or the pseudogene TRBV3-2) and TRBJ2-5; tentative D call: TRBD1 (5 bases). CDR1 LGHDT and CDR2 YNNKEL come from the germline V gene (reference sequence). Trimming removed 0 bases from V and 7 bases from J, with 15 bases in between. The CDR3 is 15 amino acids. CDR3 loop: CASSQDPRARGTQYF. CDR3 bases: TGTGCCAGCAGCCAAGACCCCCGGGCTAGGGGGACCCAGTACTTC.

The V and J genes are TRBV28 and TRBJ2-7; 8 bases match TRBD2. V dropped 6 bases and J dropped 0; count of bases not matched to a gene: 4. The CDR3 totals 14 residues. Germline V gene sequence: CDR1 MDHEN, CDR2 SYDVKM. The DNA of the CDR3 is TGTGCCAGCAGAAAGCGGGGGAGCTCCTACGAGCAGTACGTC. It specifies CASRKRGSSYEQYV.

V and J are TRBV5-4 and TRBJ2-3; 15 nucleotides agree with TRBD2. The CDR3 loop spans 14 amino acids. Unmatched junction bases numbered 4, after V lost 4 bases and J lost 10 bases. CDR1 SGHNT and CDR2 YYREEE come from the germline V gene (reference sequence). The CDR3 DNA reads as TGTGCCAGCAGCAGGACTAGCGGGGGGGAGCCGCAGTATTTT. Translated: CASSRTSGGEPQYF.

The chain combines TRBV28 with TRBJ1-6; no reliable D call. The CDR3 length is 15 residues. V lost 5 bases, J lost 1 base, and 9 bases lay in between. Per germline, CDR1 MDHEN and CDR2 SYDVKM. CDR3 bases: TGTGCCAGCAGTGCGGAGGAGTCCTATAATTCACCCCTCCACTTT. Protein: CASSAEESYNSPLHF.

This clone has just one count. This chain links TRBV28 with TRBJ1-2, with D hard to call. The germline V and J ends were trimmed by 6 bases and 4 bases, with 12 bases remaining between them. This CDR3 spans 13 amino acids. The germline V gene encodes CDR1 MDHEN and CDR2 SYDVKM. The DNA of the CDR3 is TGTGCCAGCAGCCTGGGCGCCAGCTATGGCTACACCTTC. Translated, it gives CASSLGASYGYTF.

The V gene is TRBV3-1 (or the pseudogene TRBV3-2), the J gene TRBJ1-3; TRBD1 aligns across 7 bases. CDR1 is LGHDT, CDR2 YNNKEL, per germline (reference sequence). The trim removed 4 bases at V and 0 bases at J, leaving 6 bases unmatched. The CDR3 covers 16 residues. DNA for the CDR3: TGTGCCAGCAGCCCAAGGTGGGACAGCTCTGGAAACACCATATATTTT. Translated, it gives CASSPRWDSSGNTIYF.

This rearrangement joins TRBV9 to TRBJ2-6; D gene unclear. This CDR3 spans 14 amino acids. Trimming took 4 bases from V and 0 from J, leaving 5 bases between them. The germline gives CDR1 SGDLS, CDR2 YYNGEE. CDR3 residues: CASSFLSGANVLTF. Written as DNA, the CDR3 is TGTGCCAGCAGCTTCCTCTCTGGGGCCAACGTCCTGACTTTC.

This chain links TRBV10-2 with TRBJ1-6; 7 nucleotides line up with TRBD1. Germline V lookup: CDR1 WSHSY, CDR2 SAAADI. V shed 6 bases and J 6 bases; nucleotides not matched to a gene: 8. The CDR3 length is 15 residues. CDR3 sequence reads: CASSVQGPGNSPLHF. In nucleotides, the CDR3 is TGCGCCAGCAGCGTACAGGGGCCGGGTAATTCACCCCTCCACTTT.

This chain uses TRBV18 with TRBJ2-7; weak D call: TRBD1 (8 bases). Germline CDR1 KGHSH, CDR2 LQKENI. Trimming took 6 bases from V and 3 from J, leaving 18 bases between them. The CDR3 extends over 15 amino acids. CDR3 bases: TGTGCCAGCTCGCCTGGACAGGGCGGGGGCTACGAGCAGTACGTC. It yields the protein CASSPGQGGGYEQYV.

The genes are TRBV27 and TRBJ2-1; D perhaps matches TRBD1 (5 bases). Germline assignment: CDR1 MNHEY and CDR2 SMNVEV (reference sequence). This CDR3 comprises 14 residues. V lost 0 bases, J lost 6 bases, and 9 bases lay in between. This chain's CDR3 is CASSLSFRVNEQFF. CDR3 bases: TGTGCCAGCAGTTTATCTTTCAGGGTCAATGAGCAGTTCTTC.

The V call is TRBV10-3, the J call TRBJ1-5, with D possibly TRBD1 on 6 matching bases. Looked up from germline, CDR1 is ENHRY and CDR2 is SYGVKD. The CDR3 spans 14 residues. Trimming left V 3 bases short and J 2 bases short, with 8 bases between. This CDR3 is CAISEQGGNQPQHF. The CDR3 bases are TGTGCCATCAGTGAACAGGGAGGCAATCAGCCCCAGCATTTT.

The chain carries TRBV9 and TRBJ1-1, with D perhaps matching TRBD1 (5 bases). Germline V lookup: CDR1 SGDLS, CDR2 YYNGEE. Trimming removed 4 bases at V and 3 bases at J, with 19 bases between. The CDR3 covers 16 residues. This CDR3 is CASSPGSSRVDTEAFF. DNA for the CDR3: TGTGCCAGCAGCCCGGGTAGCTCCAGGGTCGACACTGAAGCTTTCTTT.